The 21 T cell receptor beta chains presented below share a single source sample, sequenced in a study of T cell clonality in common variable immunodeficiency. Overall study findings and caveats: Common variable immunodeficiency TCR beta sequences reportedly had fewer deletions and N-nucleotide insertions.

Measured with immunoSEQ multiplex PCR; TCRdb has only the in-frame clones, and not every one. Altogether some 2,500 clones were found in the sample, and no singletons occur. Their recognized antigens are unknown. The specimen was peripheral blood mononuclear cells. Receptor source: a human donor with common variable immunodeficiency.

This clone is deemed medium-sized. The CDR3 extends 3 residues past the end of the read, so its final part is completed from the germline J gene. This rearrangement joins TRBV19 to TRBJ1-1; TRBD1 matches 8 bases. This CDR3 contains 15 residues. Losses at the gene ends were 3 bases for V and 4 bases for J; bases not matched to a gene: 7. Germline V gene lookup returns CDR1 LNHDA and CDR2 SQIVND (reference sequence). The CDR3 loop is CASSMPGGRGTEAFF. The CDR3 bases that were read are TGTGCCAGTAGTATGCCAGGGGGCAGGGGCACTGAA.

This clone counts as medium-sized. The sequence runs out 3 residues before the end of the CDR3; the remainder is reconstructed from the germline J gene. The chain recombines TRBV14 with TRBJ1-2; D gene ambiguous. V lost 4 bases and J lost 0, with 9 bases in between. The CDR3 spans 14 residues. CDR1 is SGHDN, CDR2 FVKESK, per germline. The DNA read from the CDR3 is TGTGCCAGCAGCCCCACTGTGGCTAACTATGGC. Its protein is CASSPTVANYG. The whole CDR3 sequence reads CASSPTVANYGYTF.

This clone is deemed medium-sized. Read sequence stops 3 residues before the CDR3 end, and the germline J gene provides the missing end. The V gene is TRBV5-4, the J gene TRBJ1-3; tentatively, D is TRBD1 (6 bases). This CDR3 has 16 residues. V dropped 0 bases and J dropped 0 bases, with 10 bases sitting between them. CDR1 and CDR2 (germline): SGHNT, YYREEE (reference sequence). The sequenced part of the CDR3 DNA is TGTGCCAGCAGCTTGGGGCGGGGGGCCTCTGGAAACACC. This translates into CASSLGRGASGNT. The full CDR3 sequence reads CASSLGRGASGNTIYF.

About this clone itself: Read coverage stops 3 residues before the CDR3 terminus; the germline J gene supplies the remainder. The chain is built from TRBV18 and TRBJ1-6, with D hard to call. Germline values: CDR1 KGHSH, CDR2 LQKENI. V lost 3 bases and J lost 9, with 9 bases in between. The CDR3 has 13 residues. The sequenced CDR3 bases are TGTGCCAGCTCACCCTCGGGTCGTTCACCC. It specifies CASSPSGRSP. The whole CDR3 protein is CASSPSGRSPLHF.

This clone is labeled medium-sized. From the germline J gene comes the end of the CDR3, since the read stops 3 residues before it. The V and J genes are TRBV11-3 and TRBJ2-3, with a possible D match to TRBD1 (5 bases). Looked up from germline, CDR1 is SGHNT and CDR2 is YENEEA. V lost 5 bases, J lost 1 base, and 10 bases lay in between. The CDR3 totals 14 residues. The CDR3 spells CASSLDSGTDTQYF. The sequenced part of the CDR3 DNA is TGTGCCAGCAGCCTTGACAGCGGCACAGATACG.

By share, this clone counts as medium-sized. The sequence runs out 3 residues before the end of the CDR3; the remainder is reconstructed from the germline J gene. The V call is TRBV6-2 or TRBV6-3, the J call TRBJ2-7; the D gene is possibly TRBD1 (5 bases). The CDR3 is 13 amino acids. The V end was cut by 5 bases, the J end by 6 bases, with 14 bases between. Germline V gene lookup returns CDR1 MNHEY and CDR2 SVGEGT. CDR3 region: CASSRQGRSEQYF. The sequenced part of the CDR3 DNA is TGTGCCAGCAGTAGGCAGGGTCGAAGCGAG.

This clone has at least ten counts. CDR3 DNA, as far as it was read: TGTGCCAGCAGCTTAGCTGCGGGGGGTAGGCAAGAGACC. Translated: CASSLAAGGRQET. The full CDR3 is CASSLAAGGRQETQYF. V usage is TRBV7-2 and J usage is TRBJ2-5; 8 nucleotides agree with TRBD2. The read ends 3 residues early relative to the CDR3; the germline J gene fills the gap. CDR1 is SGHTA and CDR2 is FQGNSA in the germline V gene. V was pared by 0 bases and J by 2 bases, with 5 bases of the junction left unmatched. CDR3 size: 16 residues.

On this clone: Sequencing ends 3 residues short of the CDR3 end; the germline J gene provides the rest. The chain uses TRBV7-9 and TRBJ1-4; 9 nucleotides match TRBD1. Germline V gene lookup returns CDR1 SEHNR and CDR2 FQNEAQ (reference sequence). V trimming: 11 bases; J trimming: 8 bases; junction bases outside the gene matches: 12. CDR3 length: 14 amino acids. CDR3 in amino acids: CAGTYRGLEEKLFF. The CDR3 DNA, read in part, is TGTGCCGGAACCTACAGGGGGCTGGAGGAAAAA.

By frequency in the sample, this clone is medium-sized. The read gets to within 3 residues of the CDR3 end, and the germline J gene fills in the rest. The chain couples TRBV19 to TRBJ1-2, with D unresolved. This CDR3 has 13 residues. CDR1 is LNHDA, CDR2 SQIVND, per germline (reference sequence). The germline V and J ends were trimmed by 7 bases and 4 bases, with 13 bases remaining between them. The part of the CDR3 DNA that was read is TGTGCCAGTATTTTAAACGGACTCTATGGC. Protein product: CASILNGLYG. Given in full, the CDR3 is CASILNGLYGYTF.

This clone was detected many times. Sequencing ends 3 residues short of the CDR3 end; the germline J gene provides the rest. The genes are TRBV6-1 and TRBJ2-7; D might be TRBD1 (6 bases). The CDR3 has 13 amino acids. Deletions cut 3 bases from V and 3 bases from J, with 9 bases between. Looked up from germline, CDR1 is MNHNS and CDR2 is SASEGT. CDR3 DNA (partial): TGTGCCAGCAGTGATCGAGGGGGCTACGAG. Residues: CASSDRGGYE. The CDR3 as a whole reads CASSDRGGYEQYF.

By frequency in the sample, this clone is medium-sized (0.01 to 0.1%). Read sequence stops 3 residues before the CDR3 end, and the germline J gene provides the missing end. This sequence joins TRBV2 and TRBJ2-7, with 7 bases identical to TRBD1. The CDR3 is 12 amino acids. With 7 bases clipped from V and 4 bases from J, the junction kept 4 bases outside the gene matches. Looked up from germline, CDR1 is SNHLY and CDR2 is FYNNEI. Here the CDR3 reads CASTGTEYEQYF. The CDR3 DNA, read in part, is TGTGCCAGCACGGGGACAGAATACGAG. Together with reference TRBV2 and TRBJ2-7, the CDR3 gives the full variable domain: EPEVTQTPSHQVTQMGQEVILRCVPISNHLYFYWYRQILGQKVEFLVSFYNNEISEKSEIFDDQFSVERPDGSNFTLKIRSTKLEDSAMYFCASTGTEYEQYFGPGTRLTVT.

This clone is judged medium-sized. The CDR3 extends 3 residues past the end of the read, so its final part is completed from the germline J gene. The chain is built from TRBV6-2 or TRBV6-3 and TRBJ1-1, with D maybe TRBD1 (5 bases). CDR3 length: 14 residues. The germline V gene encodes CDR1 MNHEY and CDR2 SVGEGT. This CDR3 is CASSYAATNRFAFF. The covered CDR3 bases are TGTGCCAGCAGTTACGCCGCTACTAACAGGTTC.

About this clone itself: The read halts 3 residues ahead of the CDR3 end, with the missing end drawn from the germline J gene. The chain links TRBV6-2 or TRBV6-3 to TRBJ2-1; the match to TRBD2 covers 7 bases. Trimming removed 7 bases from V and 5 bases from J; junction bases left unmatched: 14. Germline values: CDR1 MNHEY, CDR2 SVGEGT. The CDR3 spans 16 residues. The chain's CDR3 is CASKGLVGGRDNEQFF. The part of the CDR3 DNA that was read is TGTGCCAGCAAAGGACTAGTGGGGGGGAGAGACAATGAG.

About this clone itself: The read terminates 3 residues before the CDR3 end, so the remaining end is supplied by the germline J gene. V is TRBV6-2 or TRBV6-3 and J is TRBJ2-7; TRBD1 aligns across 8 bases. There are 15 residues in the CDR3. Germline V gene sequence: CDR1 MNHEY, CDR2 SVGEGT. V gave up 7 bases and J gave up 0 bases; unmatched junction bases: 8. The part of the CDR3 DNA that was read is TGTGCCAGCAACCCCCGGGACAGGAGCTCCTACGAG. Amino acids: CASNPRDRSSYE. The whole CDR3 protein reads CASNPRDRSSYEQYF.

This clone was observed at least ten times. The read ends 3 residues before the CDR3 terminus; that terminus is restored from the germline J gene. This chain joins TRBV18 and TRBJ1-1, with D maybe TRBD1 (5 bases). The V gene's germline CDR1 is KGHSH and CDR2 LQKENI. V was pared by 4 bases and J by 1 base, with 10 bases between. This CDR3 comprises 14 residues. The CDR3 reads CASSRRGQNTEAFF. The sequenced CDR3 bases are TGTGCCAGCTCACGACGAGGACAGAACACTGAA.

The sample holds many counts of this clone. The DNA ends 3 residues before the CDR3 does, and the rest of the CDR3 is filled in from the germline J gene. The V and J genes are TRBV10-3 and TRBJ1-2, with a tentative D call TRBD1 (5 bases). V lost 6 bases and J lost 5, with 13 bases in between. Looked up from germline, CDR1 is ENHRY and CDR2 is SYGVKD. The CDR3 totals 13 residues. The CDR3 sequence is CAISGTGLYGYTF. The DNA read from the CDR3 is TGTGCCATCAGCGGGACCGGACTATATGGC.

This clone was detected ten times or more. The read comes to an end 3 residues before the CDR3 does, leaving the germline J gene to fill in the end. This chain uses TRBV20-1 with TRBJ2-7, with unresolved D. This CDR3 has 12 amino acids. The V end lost 0 bases, the J end lost 4 bases, and 7 bases lay between the germline ends. From germline, CDR1 is DFQATT and CDR2 SNEGSKA (reference sequence). CDR3 residues: CSARDRGYEQYF. The DNA read from the CDR3 is TGCAGTGCTAGAGATCGCGGATACGAG.

By sample share, this clone is medium-sized. The read finishes 3 residues shy of the CDR3 end, and the germline J gene is used to complete it. The chain couples TRBV2 to TRBJ1-1; D is unclear. V gave up 6 bases and J gave up 0 bases, with 8 bases separating them. The CDR3 is 13 residues long. Germline values: CDR1 SNHLY, CDR2 FYNNEI. The sequenced part of the CDR3 DNA is TGTGCCAGCAGGCCAAGGGTGAACACTGAA. Protein sequence: CASRPRVNTE. The CDR3 in full is CASRPRVNTEAFF. Full variable domain (remainder filled in from reference TRBV2 and TRBJ1-1): EPEVTQTPSHQVTQMGQEVILRCVPISNHLYFYWYRQILGQKVEFLVSFYNNEISEKSEIFDDQFSVERPDGSNFTLKIRSTKLEDSAMYFCASRPRVNTEAFFGQGTRLTVV.

This clone has just a few counts. The read comes to an end 3 residues before the CDR3 does, leaving the germline J gene to fill in the end. The chain carries TRBV7-3 and TRBJ2-1; possibly TRBD2 for D (6 bases). The CDR3 runs to 16 residues. V lost 1 base and J 6 bases, leaving 16 bases between the germline ends. CDR1 SGHTA and CDR2 FQGTGA come from the germline V gene. The CDR3: CASSLSGGRGTNEQFF. The sequenced part of the CDR3 DNA is TGTGCCAGCAGCTTAAGTGGGGGGAGAGGGACCAATGAG.

By frequency in the sample, this clone is medium-sized. CDR3 region: CASSGGGAVGELFF. The covered CDR3 bases are TGTGCCAGCAGTGGGGGGGGCGCGGTCGGGGAG. The V and J genes are TRBV2 and TRBJ2-2; a weak D match, TRBD2 (7 bases). Read data end 3 residues before the CDR3 end; the end is taken from the germline J gene. The CDR3 extends over 14 amino acids. Germline assignment: CDR1 SNHLY and CDR2 FYNNEI. Trimming removed 4 bases at V and 7 bases at J, with 13 bases between. The variable domain in full, with the rest retrieved from reference TRBV2 and TRBJ2-2, is EPEVTQTPSHQVTQMGQEVILRCVPISNHLYFYWYRQILGQKVEFLVSFYNNEISEKSEIFDDQFSVERPDGSNFTLKIRSTKLEDSAMYFCASSGGGAVGELFFGEGSRLTVL.

By its share, this clone is medium-sized. The read terminates 3 residues before the CDR3 end, so the remaining end is supplied by the germline J gene. The rearrangement links TRBV23-1 to TRBJ1-5; no reliable D call. TRBV23-1 is given ORF status, its function remaining uncertain. CDR3 length equals 16 residues. V was shortened by 0 bases and J by 0 bases, with 9 bases between the two germline ends. CDR3 in amino acids: CASSQSLPLSNQPQHF. The CDR3 bases that were read are TGCGCCAGCAGTCAATCGCTACCGCTTAGCAATCAGCCC.